Presented here are 26 T cell receptor beta chains from one specimen sequenced in a study of cytomegalovirus exposure and HLA in healthy donors. The PCR used 60 Vbeta and 13 Jbeta primers. Data came from immunoSEQ multiplex PCR; TCRdb stores just in-frame clones and leaves some out. The sample comprises 200,000 to 250,000 clones, roughly 87% of which are singletons, and 5.4% rests with the top ten. The sequenced sample was PBMCs. These TCRs come from a woman in her thirties or forties in good health and CMV-seropositive.

V usage is TRBV7-9 and J usage is TRBJ2-1, with 11 positions matching TRBD1. After removal of 5 bases from V and 14 bases from J, the junction contained 5 bases not matched to a gene. CDR3 length: 12 residues. Germline V CDR1 and CDR2: SEHNR, FQNEAQ (reference sequence). CDR3 residues: CASSPRTGGEFF. Written as DNA, the CDR3 is TGTGCCAGCAGCCCGCGGACAGGGGGCGAGTTCTTC. Filled out from reference TRBV7-9 and TRBJ2-1, the complete variable domain reads DTGVSQNPRHKITKRGQNVTFRCDPISEHNRLYWYRQTLGQGPEFLTYFQNEAQLEKSRLLSDRFSAERPKGSFSTLEIQRTEQGDSAMYLCASSPRTGGEFFGPGTRLTVL.

This clone has just a few counts. The genes are TRBV21-1 and TRBJ2-1; the table's D call TRBD2 went unverified against the DNA. TRBV21-1 counts as a pseudogene. This CDR3 has 14 amino acids. The DNA of the CDR3 is TGTGCCAGCCCCATTCGAAGCGGGAGCAATGAGCAGTTCTTC. As protein: CASPIRSGSNEQFF.

The chain recombines TRBV2 with TRBJ2-3; 7 bases are shared with TRBD2. J lost 3 bases, V lost 6 bases, and 3 bases had no gene match. There are 13 residues in the CDR3. CDR1 SNHLY and CDR2 FYNNEI come from the germline V gene. The CDR3 is CASREGGTDTQYF. In DNA form, the CDR3 reads TGTGCCAGCAGGGAGGGAGGGACAGATACGCAGTATTTT.

This chain's CDR3 is CASSTQERRTGELFF. CDR3 nucleotides: TGCGCCAGCTCAACCCAAGAGCGGCGCACCGGGGAGCTGTTTTTT. This chain joins TRBV4-3 and TRBJ2-2, with D maybe TRBD2 (5 bases). Trimming took 8 bases from V and 4 from J, leaving 17 bases between them. Per the germline V gene, CDR1 is LGHNA and CDR2 is YSLEER. The CDR3 has 15 residues.

The chain couples TRBV7-2 to TRBJ1-2, with 8 bases fitting TRBD1. The CDR3 consists of 15 residues. Germline CDR1 and CDR2: SGHTA and FQGNSA. With 3 bases clipped from V and 4 bases from J, the junction kept 7 bases outside the gene matches. This CDR3 reads CASSFQGARIYGYTF. The CDR3, as DNA: TGTGCCAGCAGCTTCCAGGGGGCGCGGATCTATGGCTACACCTTC.

V and J are TRBV11-1 and TRBJ2-3, with D perhaps matching TRBD2 (6 bases). This CDR3 spans 13 amino acids. Germline CDR1 and CDR2: SGHAT and FQDESV (reference sequence). The ends were cut back, 9 bases at V and 2 bases at J, with 12 bases in the middle. CDR3 protein: CASTERATDTQYF. In DNA, the CDR3 is TGTGCCAGTACAGAGCGGGCCACAGATACGCAGTATTTT. The full variable domain, rest sourced from reference TRBV11-1 and TRBJ2-3, is EAEVAQSPRYKITEKSQAVAFWCDPISGHATLYWYRQILGQGPELLVQFQDESVVDDSQLPKDRFSAERLKGVDSTLKIQPAELGDSAMYLCASTERATDTQYFGPGTRLTVL.

The V and J genes are TRBV4-2 and TRBJ2-5; the match to TRBD1 covers 8 bases. The J call may be mistaken, given a closer DNA end match to TRBJ2-7. CDR3 length equals 15 residues. Germline V gene data show CDR1 as LGHNA and CDR2 as YNFKEQ. CDR3 residues: CASSPRDRPLDEQYF. DNA for the CDR3: TGTGCCAGCAGCCCTCGGGACAGGCCCCTAGACGAGCAGTACTTC.

The chain uses TRBV11-2 and TRBJ2-7; TRBD1 matches at 8 bases. CDR3 length: 16 amino acids. The ends lost 5 bases at V and 3 bases at J; junction bases unmatched: 12. From germline, CDR1 is SGHAT and CDR2 FQNNGV. The CDR3 is CASSTVPGTGHYEQYF. CDR3 nucleotides: TGTGCCAGCAGCACAGTCCCCGGGACAGGTCACTACGAGCAGTACTTC.

The V call is TRBV6-1, the J call TRBJ2-3; 12 bases line up with TRBD2. The CDR3 loop spans 16 amino acids. With 1 base clipped from V and 6 bases from J, the junction kept 5 bases outside the gene matches. The germline V gene encodes CDR1 MNHNS and CDR2 SASEGT. The CDR3 region has the DNA TGTGCCAGCAGTGAAGGACTAGCGGGAGATAAGGATACGCAGTATTTT. Translated: CASSEGLAGDKDTQYF.

The chain is built from TRBV30 and TRBJ2-6; 8 bases line up with TRBD1. The V segment lost 7 bases and the J segment 0 bases; nucleotides outside the gene matches: 14. CDR3 length equals 18 residues. Germline V lookup: CDR1 GTSNPN, CDR2 SVGIG (reference sequence). CDR3 residues: CAYTRTGSFNSGANVLTF. CDR3 in DNA: TGTGCCTACACACGGACAGGGAGCTTTAACTCTGGGGCCAACGTCCTGACTTTC.

The chain couples TRBV18 to TRBJ2-5; 11 bases fit TRBD2. The end of the DNA aligns better with TRBJ2-7, so the J call may be wrong. This CDR3 spans 14 amino acids. Germline CDR1 is KGHSH and CDR2 is LQKENI. The CDR3 loop is CASSGLAVTYEQYF. The CDR3 DNA is TGTGCCAGCTCGGGACTAGCGGTGACCTACGAGCAGTACTTC.

V is TRBV9 and J is TRBJ1-2; 8 bases map to TRBD1. The ends lost 7 bases at V and 1 base at J; junction bases unmatched: 9. The CDR3 loop spans 15 amino acids. CDR1 SGDLS and CDR2 YYNGEE come from the germline V gene. CDR3 sequence (DNA): TGTGCCAGCGGGGATTTAACAGGGGGTAACTATGGCTACACCTTC. This gives the protein CASGDLTGGNYGYTF. Drawing the rest from reference TRBV9 and TRBJ1-2, the complete variable domain is DSGVTQTPKHLITATGQRVTLRCSPRSGDLSVYWYQQSLDQGLQFLIQYYNGEERAKGNILERFSAQQFPDLHSELNLSSLELGDSALYFCASGDLTGGNYGYTFGSGTRLTVV.

This clone was picked up a small number of times. The chain has TRBV4-3 and TRBJ2-3; maybe TRBD2 (7 bases). Looked up from germline, CDR1 is LGHNA and CDR2 is YSLEER. This CDR3 contains 17 residues. Trimming shortened V by 4 bases and J by 8 bases, and 25 bases separated the two germline ends. As DNA, the CDR3 is TGCGCCAGCAGCCCGACCTTCCTAGCGGAAAGGGGGGGTACGCAGTATTTT. Amino acids: CASSPTFLAERGGTQYF.

The chain uses TRBV5-1 and TRBJ2-3, with 7 bases lining up with TRBD2. V trimming: 2 bases; J trimming: 2 bases; junction bases outside the gene matches: 5. This CDR3 has 15 amino acids. Germline CDR1 SGHRS, CDR2 YFSETQ. CDR3 nucleotides: TGCGCCAGCAGCTTAGAGCGGGGCCACACAGATACGCAGTATTTT. It codes for CASSLERGHTDTQYF.

The rearrangement joins TRBV7-3 to TRBJ2-1; 10 bases agree with TRBD2. J gave up 7 bases and V 5 bases, and 8 bases lay outside the gene matches. Per the germline V gene, CDR1 is SGHTA and CDR2 is FQGTGA. There are 15 residues in the CDR3. The CDR3 loop reads CASSRPGLAKNEQFF. For the CDR3, the DNA is TGTGCCAGCAGCCGACCGGGACTAGCGAAGAATGAGCAGTTCTTC.

The chain employs TRBV10-3 and TRBJ2-7; possibly TRBD1 for D (5 bases). V lost 9 bases and J lost 2, with 14 bases in between. The CDR3 totals 13 residues. CDR1 is ENHRY, CDR2 SYGVKD, per germline. CDR3 loop: CAISDTYAYEQYF. The DNA for the CDR3 is TGTGCCATATCGGACACATACGCCTACGAGCAGTACTTC.

This sequence joins TRBV25-1 and TRBJ2-2, with D maybe TRBD2 (6 bases). The CDR3 is made up of 16 amino acids. The V end lost 3 bases, the J end lost 1 base, and 12 bases lay between the germline ends. The germline V gene has CDR1 MGHDK and CDR2 SYGVNS. The CDR3 spells CASSDKGGQNTGELFF. CDR3 DNA sequence: TGTGCCAGCAGTGACAAGGGAGGACAGAACACCGGGGAGCTGTTTTTT.

The chain employs TRBV27 and TRBJ1-4; perhaps TRBD1 as D (5 bases). Germline CDR1 and CDR2: MNHEY and SMNVEV (reference sequence). This CDR3 contains 18 residues. Deletions cut 2 bases from V and 4 bases from J, with 20 bases between. CDR3 in DNA: TGTGCCAGCAGTTTAAGGCGGGCCGCAAGGGGAGGTAATGAAAAACTGTTTTTT. It encodes CASSLRRAARGGNEKLFF. Variable domain in full (rest from reference TRBV27 and TRBJ1-4): EAQVTQNPRYLITVTGKKLTVTCSQNMNHEYMSWYRQDPGLGLRQIYYSMNVEVTDKGDVPEGYKVSRKEKRNFPLILESPSPNQTSLYFCASSLRRAARGGNEKLFFGSGTQLSVL.

This CDR3 reads CASSVHGHEQYF. DNA for the CDR3: TGTGCCAGCAGCGTACATGGGCACGAGCAGTACTTC. The chain combines TRBV9 with TRBJ2-7, with no clear D. V was cut by 1 base and J by 5 bases, with 7 bases left in between. Germline V CDR1 and CDR2: SGDLS, YYNGEE. This CDR3 comprises 12 residues.

This sequence joins TRBV4-3 and TRBJ2-7; the D is unclear. The CDR3 has 16 residues. In germline, CDR1 is LGHNA, CDR2 YSLEER. The V and J ends lost 0 bases and 0 bases respectively, with 12 bases between them. CDR3 amino acids: CASSQEAAFSSYEQYF. The CDR3 bases are TGCGCCAGCAGCCAAGAGGCGGCTTTTAGCTCCTACGAGCAGTACTTC.

In the case of this clone: Sequence at one end of the junction differs from germline and may be a read error. The same CDR3 can be traced to other DNA sequences in this sample. The chain is built from TRBV27 and TRBJ1-6, with 7 bases aligning to TRBD1. CDR1 MNHEY and CDR2 SMNVEV come from the germline V gene (reference sequence). This CDR3 is 19 amino acids long. CDR3 sequence (DNA): TGTGCCAGCAGTTTCTCGGACAGGCTCCAGAGCTCCTATAATTCCCCCCTCCACTTT. It yields the protein CASSFSDRLQSSYNSPLHF.

Comment on this clone: At one of its ends the junction is not consistent with the germline gene, which may arise from a read error. The CDR3 DNA is TGTTCCAGCAGCTCAAGCGGGGTCGGTCAGCCCCAGCATTTT. This codes for CSSSSSGVGQPQHF. V is TRBV7-9 and J is TRBJ1-5; D is undetermined. The germline V gene has CDR1 SEHNR and CDR2 FQNEAQ (reference sequence). The CDR3 consists of 14 residues.

This chain uses TRBV4-2 with TRBJ1-5; 10 positions agree with TRBD1. This CDR3 region has 15 residues. V lost 0 bases to trimming and J lost 5 bases; unmatched junction nucleotides: 1. Germline V CDR1 and CDR2: LGHNA, YNFKEQ. CDR3 in amino acids: CASSQDGTGDQPQHF. In nucleotides, the CDR3 is TGTGCCAGCAGCCAAGACGGGACAGGGGATCAGCCCCAGCATTTT.

This chain links TRBV11-3 with TRBJ2-3, with 9 bases fitting TRBD2. V was pared by 1 base and J by 5 bases, with 10 bases of the junction left unmatched. The CDR3 is 17 amino acids. From germline, CDR1 is SGHNT and CDR2 YENEEA. This CDR3 is CASSLARGGRARDTQYF. The DNA for the CDR3 is TGTGCCAGCAGCTTAGCCCGGGGCGGGAGGGCCAGAGATACGCAGTATTTT.

This clone came up once. Here the CDR3 DNA reads TGTGCCAGCAGCTTAGCACTTGCCGACGAGCAGTACTTC. Translation gives CASSLALADEQYF. The gene calls are TRBV7-2 and TRBJ2-7; D gene uncertain. Germline assignment: CDR1 SGHTA and CDR2 FQGNSA. The CDR3 spans 13 residues. V lost 0 bases to trimming and J lost 5 bases, with 8 bases between them.

This sequence joins TRBV7-2 and TRBJ1-4, with a possible D match to TRBD1 (5 bases). Germline lookup yields CDR1 SGHTA and CDR2 FQGNSA. Trimming took off 2 bases at V and 4 bases at J, with 8 bases between the two ends. There are 14 residues in the CDR3. The CDR3 sequence: CASSLRQLNEKLFF. In DNA form, the CDR3 reads TGTGCCAGCAGCTTACGACAGCTTAATGAAAAACTGTTTTTT.